Included here is one T cell receptor beta chain sequence, with context. Its antigen is currently unknown. The sample comes from a study of T cell repertoires in cytomegalovirus infection. In the study overall: CMV epitopes in the study were HLA-C-restricted (recently identified) and HLA-B-restricted (well studied).

Each CDR3 protein is one row after TCRdb ran MiXCR on the reads. The sample shows roughly 500,000 distinct CDR3 sequences, roughly a third of them seen only once. The V end lost 8 bases, the J end lost 3 bases, and 20 bases lay between the germline ends. Germline lookup yields CDR1 MNHEY and CDR2 SMNVEV (reference sequence). CDR3 length equals 15 residues. Whole-study findings and limits: The ex vivo response was dominated by HLA-C-restricted CMV-specific TCR beta clonotypes.

Here the sequenced sample was cultured PBMCs, taken from culture after CMV antigen stimulation. The rearrangement links TRBV27 to TRBJ2-7; D might be TRBD1 or TRBD2, each matching 5 bases. The source is a human donor in good health (CMV status not recorded). Some clones in this sample may be carry-over from other donors' samples. CDR3 coding DNA: TGTGCCAGCTGTAGCGACAGTCATTCTCTCTACGAGCAGTACTTC. As protein: CASCSDSHSLYEQYF.